This TCR beta chain came from a study of shared clonotypes between healthy human individuals. Study summary: Every donor yielded three CD4 naive, three CD4 memory, two CD8 naive and one CD8 memory plate.

General study points: On the whole, naive subsets had larger estimated richness than memory subsets had. Even with large depth, rarefaction showed that sorted-subset sequencing was incomplete.

Trimming at V came to 5 bases and at J to 2 bases, leaving 7 bases not matched to a gene. The CDR3 is 16 amino acids. Germline V CDR1 and CDR2: SEHNR, FQNEAQ (reference sequence). Concerning this clone: Antigen unknown.

Selected positively for CCR7 and CD45RO-negative, naive CD8 cells excluded terminally differentiated effector memory CD45RA+ cells. Healthy and HIV-negative, the adult donors had no recent acute infections or vaccinations. Produced via immunoSEQ multiplex PCR; TCRdb's table is partial and in-frame only. The profile shows about 2 million clones, approximately 94% of them singletons. Sequenced sample: naive CD8+ T cells sorted from blood. The TCR comes from a man aged 18 to 29 in good health. V is TRBV7-9 and J is TRBJ2-5; 11 bases are shared with TRBD2. This CDR3 reads CASSTGLAGLQETQYF. The CDR3, as DNA: TGTGCCAGCAGCACTGGACTAGCGGGCCTACAAGAGACCCAGTACTTC.